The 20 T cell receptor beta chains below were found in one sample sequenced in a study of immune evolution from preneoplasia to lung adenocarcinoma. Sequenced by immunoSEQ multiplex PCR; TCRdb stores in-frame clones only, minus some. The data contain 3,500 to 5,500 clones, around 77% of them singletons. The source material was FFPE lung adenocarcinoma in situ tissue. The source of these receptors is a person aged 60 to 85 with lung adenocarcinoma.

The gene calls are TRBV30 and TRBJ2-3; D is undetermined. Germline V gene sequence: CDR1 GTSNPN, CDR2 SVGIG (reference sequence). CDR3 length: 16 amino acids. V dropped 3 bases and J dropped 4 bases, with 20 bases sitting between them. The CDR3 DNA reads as TGTGCCTGGAGCACCGATCGACCCCTAATAGCAGATACGCAGTATTTT. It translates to CAWSTDRPLIADTQYF.

CDR3 DNA sequence: TGCAGTGCTAGAGAGCGGACACCCTACACCTTC. Protein: CSARERTPYTF. This sequence joins TRBV20-1 and TRBJ1-2, with D possibly being TRBD1 (5 bases). The CDR3 runs 11 residues. Germline V gene lookup returns CDR1 DFQATT and CDR2 SNEGSKA (reference sequence). Trimming removed 0 bases from V and 10 bases from J, with 9 bases in between.

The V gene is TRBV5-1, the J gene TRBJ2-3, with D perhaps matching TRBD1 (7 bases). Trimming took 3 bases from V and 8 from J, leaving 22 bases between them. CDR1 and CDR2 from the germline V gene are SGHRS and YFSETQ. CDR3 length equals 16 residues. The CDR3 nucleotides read TGCGCCAGCAGCTCCGGCGGGGCAGGGGGACCAGGTACGCAGTATTTT. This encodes CASSSGGAGGPGTQYF.

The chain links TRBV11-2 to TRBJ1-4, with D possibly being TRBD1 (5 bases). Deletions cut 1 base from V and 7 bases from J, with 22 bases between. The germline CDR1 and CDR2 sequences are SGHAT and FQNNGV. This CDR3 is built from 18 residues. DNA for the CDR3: TGTGCCAGCAGCTTAGGTTCGGGCGGGGCCGCGATTGGTGAAAAACTGTTTTTT. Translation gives CASSLGSGGAAIGEKLFF.

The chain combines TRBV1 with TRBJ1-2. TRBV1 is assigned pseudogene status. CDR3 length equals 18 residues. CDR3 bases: TGCACCAGCAGCCAAGATCCGGGCTTGTGGAGGACTAACTATGGCTACACCTTC. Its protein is CTSSQDPGLWRTNYGYTF.

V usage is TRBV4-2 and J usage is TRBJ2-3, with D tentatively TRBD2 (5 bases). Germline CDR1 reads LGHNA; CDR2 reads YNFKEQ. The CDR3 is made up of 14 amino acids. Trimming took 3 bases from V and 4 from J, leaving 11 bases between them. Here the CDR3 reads CASSQDPEADTQYF. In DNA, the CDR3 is TGTGCCAGCAGCCAGGATCCGGAGGCAGATACGCAGTATTTT.

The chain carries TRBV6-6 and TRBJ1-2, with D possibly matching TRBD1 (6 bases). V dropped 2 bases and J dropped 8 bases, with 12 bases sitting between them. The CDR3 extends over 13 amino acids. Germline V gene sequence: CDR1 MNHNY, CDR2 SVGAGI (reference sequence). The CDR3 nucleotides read TGTGCCAGCAGTTACGAGGGGGGCGCGGGCTACACCTTC. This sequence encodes CASSYEGGAGYTF.

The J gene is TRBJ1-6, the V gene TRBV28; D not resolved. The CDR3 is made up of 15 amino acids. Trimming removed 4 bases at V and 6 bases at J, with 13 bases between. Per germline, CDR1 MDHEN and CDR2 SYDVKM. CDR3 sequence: CASSWRRNLNSPLHF. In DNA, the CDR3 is TGTGCCAGCAGTTGGAGGCGGAATCTTAATTCACCCCTCCACTTT.

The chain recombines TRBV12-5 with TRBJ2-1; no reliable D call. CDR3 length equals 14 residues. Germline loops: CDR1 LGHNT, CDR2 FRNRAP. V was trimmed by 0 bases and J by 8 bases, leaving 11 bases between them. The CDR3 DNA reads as TGTGCTAGTGGTTTGGTAACGGTCCGGTATGAGCAGTTCTTC. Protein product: CASGLVTVRYEQFF.

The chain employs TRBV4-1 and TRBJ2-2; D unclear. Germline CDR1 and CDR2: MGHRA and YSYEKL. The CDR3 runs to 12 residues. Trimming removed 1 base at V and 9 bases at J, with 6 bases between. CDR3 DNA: TGCGCCAGCAGCCAAGCCGGCCGGGAGCTGTTTTTT. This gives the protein CASSQAGRELFF.

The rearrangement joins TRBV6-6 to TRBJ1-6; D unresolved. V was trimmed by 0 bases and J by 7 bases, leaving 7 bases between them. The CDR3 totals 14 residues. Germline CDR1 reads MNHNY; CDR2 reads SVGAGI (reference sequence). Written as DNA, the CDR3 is TGTGCCAGCAGTTACTCCGAGGGAAATTCACCCCTCCACTTT. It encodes CASSYSEGNSPLHF.

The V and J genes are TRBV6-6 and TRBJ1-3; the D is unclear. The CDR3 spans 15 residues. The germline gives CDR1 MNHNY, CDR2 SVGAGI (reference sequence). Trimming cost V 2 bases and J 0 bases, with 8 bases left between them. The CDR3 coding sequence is TGTGCCAGCAGTTACGGTGGTGACTCTGGAAACACCATATATTTT. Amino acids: CASSYGGDSGNTIYF.

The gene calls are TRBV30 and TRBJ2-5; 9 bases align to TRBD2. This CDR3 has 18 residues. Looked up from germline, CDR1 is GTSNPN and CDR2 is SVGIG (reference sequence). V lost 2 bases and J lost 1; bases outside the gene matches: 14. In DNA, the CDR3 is TGTGCCTGGAGTAGGGTCAGGGGGGGTAGCGGGGGCCAAGAGACCCAGTACTTC. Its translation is CAWSRVRGGSGGQETQYF.

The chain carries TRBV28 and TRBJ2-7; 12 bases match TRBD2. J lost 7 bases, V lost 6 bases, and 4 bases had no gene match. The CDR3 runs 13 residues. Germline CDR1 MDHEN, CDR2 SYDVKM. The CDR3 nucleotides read TGTGCCAGCAGGACTAGCGGGGGTAAAGAGCAGTACTTC. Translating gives CASRTSGGKEQYF.

CDR3 nucleotide sequence: TGTGCCAGCAGCTTGGGGGACGGGACTAACTATGGCTACACCTTC. Its translation is CASSLGDGTNYGYTF. V gene TRBV5-5 combines with J gene TRBJ1-2, with D maybe TRBD1 (5 bases). This CDR3 is built from 15 residues. Trimming took 0 bases from V and 0 from J, leaving 9 bases between them. The germline CDR1 and CDR2 sequences are SGHKS and YYEKEE (reference sequence).

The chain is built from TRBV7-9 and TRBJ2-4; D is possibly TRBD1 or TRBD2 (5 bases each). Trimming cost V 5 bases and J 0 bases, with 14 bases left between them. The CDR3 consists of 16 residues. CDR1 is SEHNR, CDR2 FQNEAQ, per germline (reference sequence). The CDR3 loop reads CASSHRDDGAKNIQYF. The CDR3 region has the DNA TGTGCCAGCAGCCACCGGGACGACGGAGCCAAAAACATTCAGTACTTC.

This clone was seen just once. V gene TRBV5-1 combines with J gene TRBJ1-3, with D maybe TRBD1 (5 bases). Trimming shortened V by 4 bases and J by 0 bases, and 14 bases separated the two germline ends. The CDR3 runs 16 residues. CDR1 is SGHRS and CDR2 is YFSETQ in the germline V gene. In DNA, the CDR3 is TGCGCCAGCAGCAATTCAGGAGGGGACTCTGGAAACACCATATATTTT. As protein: CASSNSGGDSGNTIYF.

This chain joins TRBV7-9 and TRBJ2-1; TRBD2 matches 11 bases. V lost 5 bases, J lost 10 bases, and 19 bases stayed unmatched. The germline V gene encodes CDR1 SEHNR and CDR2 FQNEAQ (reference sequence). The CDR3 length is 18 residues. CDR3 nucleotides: TGTGCCAGCAGCCCCCGGGCGGGATTAGCGGGGGGGGCAGGGGAGCAGTTCTTC. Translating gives CASSPRAGLAGGAGEQFF.

CDR3 amino acids: CASSQVQGNNEQFF. The CDR3 DNA is TGTGCCAGCAGCCAAGTACAGGGCAATAATGAGCAGTTCTTC. J is TRBJ2-1 and V is TRBV4-2, with D possibly being TRBD1 (6 bases). The length of the CDR3 is 14 residues. Trimming took 1 base from V and 7 from J, leaving 11 bases between them. CDR1 and CDR2 from the germline V gene are LGHNA and YNFKEQ.

The CDR3 loop is CSVLPYLTSGDNEQFF. The CDR3 region has the DNA TGCAGCGTTCTCCCCTATTTGACTAGCGGAGACAATGAGCAGTTCTTC. The chain has TRBV29-1 and TRBJ2-1; 9 bases map to TRBD2. Losses at the gene ends were 5 bases for V and 5 bases for J; bases not matched to a gene: 13. CDR1 and CDR2 from the germline V gene are SQVTM and ANQGSEA. CDR3 length: 16 amino acids.